The present T cell receptor beta chain was sequenced within a study of shared clonotypes between healthy human individuals. Turning to the study itself: Three CD4 naive, three CD4 memory, two CD8 naive and one CD8 memory plate were used per donor. The study's findings and limits: The study's rarefaction showed incomplete sorted-subset sequencing despite large depth. Naive CD4 clonotype sharing across a handful of donors was approximately 5%.

Turning to this clone: The antigen is undetermined.

V lost 5 bases, J lost 3 bases, and 14 bases lay in between. Per germline, CDR1 SGHRS and CDR2 YFSETQ. The CDR3 sequence is 14 residues long. An approximately 200 ng quantity of DNA, 30,000 to 35,000 T cell genomes, went into the sorted-subset replicate PCRs. The protocol was immunoSEQ multiplex PCR, while the TCRdb copy is restricted to in-frame clones and leaves out a portion. The repertoire includes approximately 1.5 million clones, about 98% of them detected once, and about 0.4% sits in the top ten. This chain uses TRBV5-1 with TRBJ2-5; D is unresolved. The TCR sequence derives from a man aged 30 to 39 in good health. Material: naive CD4+ T cells sorted from blood. Subset noted: CD45RA+ positively selected. The CDR3 spells CASRSVVVEETQYF. CDR3 DNA sequence: TGCGCCAGCAGGAGTGTCGTGGTCGAAGAGACCCAGTACTTC.